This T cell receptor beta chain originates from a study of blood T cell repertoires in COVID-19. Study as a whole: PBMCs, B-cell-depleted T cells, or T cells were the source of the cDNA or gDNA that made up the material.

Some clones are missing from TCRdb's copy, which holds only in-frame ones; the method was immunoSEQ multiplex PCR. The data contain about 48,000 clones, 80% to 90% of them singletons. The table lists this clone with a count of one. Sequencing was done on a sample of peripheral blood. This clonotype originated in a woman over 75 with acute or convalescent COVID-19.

The CDR3 bases are TGTGCCAGCAGGCCCCGGGGAGGTACTGGAAACACCATATATTTT. Translation gives CASRPRGGTGNTIYF. The V call is TRBV27, the J call TRBJ1-3, with no clear D. Trimming removed 6 bases from V and 2 bases from J, with 14 bases in between. There are 15 residues in the CDR3. CDR1 is MNHEY and CDR2 is SMNVEV in the germline V gene (reference sequence).